This TCR beta chain was observed in a study of cytomegalovirus exposure and HLA in healthy donors. CDR1 SGHTA and CDR2 FQGNSA come from the germline V gene. The CDR3 runs to 14 residues. V shed 2 bases, J shed 8 bases, and the junction held 7 bases outside the gene matches. The study ran its PCR with 60 Vbeta and 13 Jbeta primers. Assay: immunoSEQ multiplex PCR; the TCRdb copy retains only in-frame clones and omits some. This table has around 140,000 clones, approximately 84% appearing once. Study-level findings and limits: Highly shared sequence variants in one cluster were likely a sequencing artifact.

For this clone: Its target is unknown.

The clonotype comes from a woman between 35 and 50 years old in good health and CMV-seronegative. The chain is built from TRBV7-2 and TRBJ2-7; 9 positions agree with TRBD1. The sample taken for sequencing was PBMCs. In DNA form, the CDR3 reads TGTGCCAGCAGCTTAAATAAACAGGGGGCCCAGCAGTACTTC. This sequence encodes CASSLNKQGAQQYF.